This T cell receptor (beta chain) derives from a study of regulatory T cells in long-lasting Graves disease. Sample time point: newly diagnosed GD, antithyroid drugs for less than 3 months. Isolated PBMC RNA provided the starting material for the TCR library. Per germline, CDR1 ENHRY and CDR2 SYGVKD. This CDR3 comprises 14 residues. Combining iRepertoire HTBI primers with Arm-PCR of CDR3 regions, the authors built TCR beta libraries. In TCRdb, the multiplex PCR reads were re-called with MiXCR into one record per CDR3 protein. This table holds around 480,000 distinct CDR3 sequences, about 16% found once. Comments on this clonotype: A much larger clone lies one base from this, so it may be a read error.

The sample was also reused in another study, on T cells in Graves' hyperthyroidism and ophthalmopathy.

The source is a woman aged 35 to 60 with Graves disease. The chain links TRBV10-3 to TRBJ2-1; D gene unclear. The J call may be faulty, since TRBJ2-7 better matches the DNA end. The source was peripheral blood mononuclear cells (PBMCs), collected at new diagnosis, from a patient treated with antithyroid drugs. As DNA, the CDR3 is TGTGCCATCAGTTATCCGAGCTCCTACAATGAGCAGTACTTC. Translated, it gives CAISYPSSYNEQYF.